These 11 T cell receptor beta chains came from one sample sequenced in a study of shared clonotypes between healthy human individuals. The data were produced by immunoSEQ multiplex PCR, yet TCRdb's version contains in-frame clones alone and is incomplete. Here the sample spans approximately 2,200,000 clones, about 93% being singletons. Terminally differentiated effector memory CD45RA+ cells were excluded by CCR7 positive selection of CD45RO-negative cells. The sequenced material came from naive CD8+ T cells from PBMCs. The source is a man aged 18 to 29 in good health. Some clones in this sample may be carry-over from other donors' samples.

V usage is TRBV4-1 and J usage is TRBJ1-2; D gene unclear. The CDR3 contains 17 residues. Germline CDR1 reads MGHRA; CDR2 reads YSYEKL. V dropped 4 bases and J dropped 3 bases, with 21 bases sitting between them. The CDR3 sequence: CASSRGTGEGSYYGYTF. CDR3 bases: TGCGCCAGCAGCCGAGGAACCGGTGAGGGTTCCTACTATGGCTACACCTTC.

The J gene is TRBJ2-1, the V gene TRBV5-6, with 12 bases identical to TRBD2. CDR1 SGHDT and CDR2 YYEEEE come from the germline V gene. This CDR3 is built from 16 residues. After removal of 4 bases from V and 1 base from J, the junction contained 3 bases not matched to a gene. The DNA for the CDR3 is TGTGCCAGCAGCCAGGGACTAGCGGGTTCCTACAATGAGCAGTTCTTC. Amino acid sequence: CASSQGLAGSYNEQFF.

The chain couples TRBV28 to TRBJ1-5, with D perhaps TRBD1 (6 bases). This CDR3 spans 18 amino acids. Germline V lookup: CDR1 MDHEN, CDR2 SYDVKM. Trimming shortened V by 5 bases and J by 0 bases, and 20 bases separated the two germline ends. The CDR3 loop reads CASSITGRDLYSNQPQHF. The CDR3 nucleotides read TGTGCCAGCAGTATTACAGGGAGGGACCTTTATAGCAATCAGCCCCAGCATTTT. The full variable domain, completed using reference TRBV28 and TRBJ1-5, is DVKVTQSSRYLVKRTGEKVFLECVQDMDHENMFWYRQDPGLGLRLIYFSYDVKMKEKGDIPEGYSVSREKKERFSLILESASTNQTSMYLCASSITGRDLYSNQPQHFGDGTRLSIL.

The chain combines TRBV7-9 with TRBJ1-4, with 8 bases identical to TRBD1. From germline, CDR1 is SEHNR and CDR2 FQNEAQ (reference sequence). The CDR3 extends over 15 amino acids. The V segment lost 5 bases and the J segment 5 bases; nucleotides outside the gene matches: 7. The CDR3 loop is CASSPHRGRNEKLFF. CDR3 DNA: TGTGCCAGCAGCCCGCACAGGGGGAGAAATGAAAAACTGTTTTTT.

This clone has a single count. V usage is TRBV18 and J usage is TRBJ2-7; the D call may be TRBD1 or TRBD2 (6 bases each). The CDR3 has 17 residues. Trimming shortened V by 2 bases and J by 4 bases, and 21 bases separated the two germline ends. Germline CDR1 KGHSH, CDR2 LQKENI. CDR3 sequence (DNA): TGTGCCAGCTCACCAAACTTCGGAGGGGGGAGGTTGTACGAGCAGTACTTC. Its translation: CASSPNFGGGRLYEQYF. Together with reference TRBV18 and TRBJ2-7, the CDR3 gives the full variable domain: NAGVMQNPRHLVRRRGQEARLRCSPMKGHSHVYWYRQLPEEGLKFMVYLQKENIIDESGMPKERFSAEFPKEGPSILRIQQVVRGDSAAYFCASSPNFGGGRLYEQYFGPGTRLTVT.

V is TRBV27 and J is TRBJ2-6; 10 positions match TRBD1. J was trimmed by 4 bases and V by 1 base; bases with no gene match: 16. Per germline, CDR1 MNHEY and CDR2 SMNVEV (reference sequence). The CDR3 sequence is 21 residues long. The CDR3 DNA is TGTGCCAGCAGTTTATGGGGGGCAATGACAGGGGGCGCTTCAGGGGCCAACGTCCTGACTTTC. This sequence encodes CASSLWGAMTGGASGANVLTF.

The rearrangement links TRBV10-3 to TRBJ2-7; D might be TRBD1 (6 bases). This CDR3 is 15 amino acids long. The germline gives CDR1 ENHRY, CDR2 SYGVKD. Trimming left V 2 bases short and J 7 bases short, with 18 bases between. The CDR3 sequence is CAISEPIPGVGEQYF. The CDR3 bases are TGTGCCATCAGTGAGCCCATTCCAGGGGTAGGGGAGCAGTACTTC.

V is TRBV15 and J is TRBJ2-7; a possible D gene is TRBD1 (6 bases). V was cut by 4 bases and J by 6 bases, with 10 bases left in between. The CDR3 is 12 amino acids. Germline V gene lookup returns CDR1 LNHNV and CDR2 YYDKDF (reference sequence). The CDR3 sequence is CATSKTGREQYF. CDR3 DNA sequence: TGTGCCACCAGCAAGACAGGCCGCGAGCAGTACTTC.

V is TRBV1 and J is TRBJ1-3; TRBD1 was called by the table and not checked on the DNA. TRBV1 is tagged as a pseudogene. This CDR3 spans 18 amino acids. Here the CDR3 reads CTSSQEKGHLPSGNTIYF. CDR3 in DNA: TGCACCAGCAGCCAAGAGAAGGGACACCTCCCCTCTGGAAACACCATATATTTT.

The chain uses TRBV6-5 and TRBJ2-7; 8 bases line up with TRBD1. Germline CDR1 MNHEY, CDR2 SVGAGI. V lost 0 bases, J lost 4 bases, and 8 bases stayed unmatched. The CDR3 consists of 16 residues. As DNA, the CDR3 is TGTGCCAGCAGTTACTCGGGGCAGGGGGCGTTTTACGAGCAGTACTTC. Residues: CASSYSGQGAFYEQYF.

The chain has TRBV9 and TRBJ1-3; TRBD1 might be the D (5 bases). The CDR3 covers 16 residues. The germline V gene has CDR1 SGDLS and CDR2 YYNGEE. V was shortened by 0 bases and J by 4 bases, with 14 bases between the two germline ends. The CDR3 reads CASSVGVRGRGNTIYF. CDR3 DNA: TGTGCCAGCAGCGTAGGGGTTCGGGGGAGAGGAAACACCATATATTTT.